This is a list of T cell receptor beta chains from one sample in a study of blood T cell repertoires in COVID-19. Assay: immunoSEQ multiplex PCR; the TCRdb copy retains only in-frame clones and omits some. Among roughly 100,000 clones listed, roughly 80% were seen once. The sample comprised peripheral blood. These receptors originate from a man in his fifties or sixties with active or convalescent COVID-19. CDR3s include the opening cysteine and the closing phenylalanine or tryptophan. Fields, in order: V gene, J gene, D gene, clone size, CDR3 DNA, CDR3 protein. D genes are given only for firm matches. Where a row states a size, it is once, few, many or the class of an expanded clone; other rows omit it.

>TRBV18|TRBJ2-7|NA|NA
TGTGCCAGCTCCCTAGGCAGCACCTACGAGCAGTACTTC
CASSLGSTYEQYF
>TRBV20-1|TRBJ2-1|NA|once
TGCAGTGCCCTACTAAGTGGTGAGCAGTTCTTC
CSALLSGEQFF
>TRBV11-2|TRBJ2-1|NA|many
TGTGCCAGCAGCTTATTAGGCGGAAACAATGAGCAGTTCTTC
CASSLLGGNNEQFF
>TRBV20-1|TRBJ1-1|NA|few
TGCAGTGCTAGTATGGGGGGGTCCCCCCGGGTGACTGAAGCTTTCTTT
CSASMGGSPRVTEAFF
>TRBV7-3|TRBJ1-1|NA|NA
TGTGCCAGCAGCCTCGGACAATACACTGAAGCTTTCTTT
CASSLGQYTEAFF
>TRBV7-8|TRBJ2-3|NA|NA
TGTGCCAGCAGATCCCGGGATACGCAGTATTTT
CASRSRDTQYF
>TRBV28|TRBJ2-1|TRBD2|NA
TGTGCCAGCAGTTTATACACTAGCGGAATCAATGAGCAGTTCTTC
CASSLYTSGINEQFF
>TRBV20-1|TRBJ1-2|NA|NA
TGCAGTGGCCCCGGCGGGTATGGCTACACCTTC
CSGPGGYGYTF
>TRBV14|TRBJ1-2|TRBD1|NA
TGTGCCAGCAGCTTTACTATTGACAGGGGACCTAACTATGGCTACACCTTC
CASSFTIDRGPNYGYTF
>TRBV7-8|TRBJ2-5|TRBD2|NA
TGTGCCAGCAGCTTTCCCCAGACTAGCGGGAGTGGGACCCAGTACTTC
CASSFPQTSGSGTQYF
>TRBV9|TRBJ2-6|NA|NA
TGTGCCAGCAGCCCCGCCGGAAGCGGTGGGGCCAACGTCCTGACTTTC
CASSPAGSGGANVLTF
>TRBV10-1|TRBJ2-2|NA|NA
TGCGCCAGCAGCGCGAACACCGGGGAGCTGTTTTTT
CASSANTGELFF
>TRBV19|TRBJ1-4|NA|NA
TGTGCCAGTAGTACCCTGCCTCGGGATGATGAAAAACTGTTTTTT
CASSTLPRDDEKLFF
>TRBV4-1|TRBJ1-5|NA|NA
TGCGCCAGCAGCCCCGGTGGGGGGGTGGGGCCCCAGCATTTT
CASSPGGGVGPQHF
>TRBV7-2|TRBJ2-3|NA|NA
TGTGCCAGCAGTTCTCTTCTTGATACGCAGTATTTT
CASSSLLDTQYF
>TRBV2|TRBJ2-2|TRBD1|NA
TGTGCCAGCAGTTGGGACAGGCCACGAAGGGCCGGGGAGCTGTTTTTT
CASSWDRPRRAGELFF
>TRBV2|TRBJ2-5|TRBD1|NA
TGTGCCAGCAGCCAGGACAGGGGGAACCCAGAGACCCAGTACTTC
CASSQDRGNPETQYF
>TRBV11-3|TRBJ2-4|TRBD1|NA
TGTGCCAGCAGCCCCGGACAGGGGTCCCGGTTTAGGGCCAAAAACATTCAGTACTTC
CASSPGQGSRFRAKNIQYF
>TRBV18|TRBJ2-6|TRBD1|NA
TGTGCCAGCTCACCACAGGCGACAGGGGGTTATGGGGCCAACGTCCTGACTTTC
CASSPQATGGYGANVLTF
>TRBV9|TRBJ2-3|NA|NA
TGTGCCAGCAGCGTAGGCGGCGGGAAAGGCACAGATACGCAGTATTTT
CASSVGGGKGTDTQYF
>TRBV7-8|TRBJ2-1|NA|NA
TGTGCCAGCAGCTTAGGAGGCGGTCCCAGCTCCTACAATGAGCAGTTCTTC
CASSLGGGPSSYNEQFF
>TRBV29-1|TRBJ2-1|TRBD2|few
TGCAGCGTTTTGAGCGGGAGCTCCTACAATGAGCAGTTCTTC
CSVLSGSSYNEQFF
>TRBV6-5|TRBJ2-2|NA|NA
TGTGCCAGCAGTTACCTGCGTTCTAACACCGGGGAGCTGTTTTTT
CASSYLRSNTGELFF
>TRBV11-2|TRBJ2-3|NA|NA
TGTGCCAGCAGCTTAGGGGGGCCTACGCAGTATTTT
CASSLGGPTQYF
>TRBV6-1|TRBJ1-1|NA|NA
TGTGCCACAGGGGTTGACACTGAAGCTTTCTTT
CATGVDTEAFF
>TRBV27|TRBJ2-7|TRBD2|NA
TGTGCCAGCAGTTGGGTCGCGGGAGGCCACGAGCAGTACTTC
CASSWVAGGHEQYF
>TRBV5-1|TRBJ2-1|NA|NA
TGCGCCAGCAGCTTATCGGCAGGGTCTTCCAATGAGCAGTTCTTC
CASSLSAGSSNEQFF
>TRBV6-5|TRBJ2-7|NA|once
TGTGCCAGCAGTCCGGGACACACCTACGAGCAGTACTTC
CASSPGHTYEQYF
>TRBV24-1|TRBJ2-3|TRBD2|NA
TGTGCCACCAGTGATTTAGGCGCGGGAGCCCACCCAGATACGCAGTATTTT
CATSDLGAGAHPDTQYF
>TRBV28|TRBJ2-7|NA|NA
TGTGCCAGTTCCTCAGGCCCATCCTACGAGCAGTACTTC
CASSSGPSYEQYF
>TRBV9|TRBJ1-3|NA|few
TGTGCCAGCAGCGTAGCAGGCTCTGGAAACACCATATATTTT
CASSVAGSGNTIYF
>TRBV6-5|TRBJ1-2|TRBD1|once
TGTGCCAGCAGTAACCGGGACAGGGGAAACTATGGCTACACCTTC
CASSNRDRGNYGYTF
>TRBV19|TRBJ2-5|TRBD2|once
TGTGCCAGTGGGACTAGCGGGGGTCAAGAGACCCAGTACTTC
CASGTSGGQETQYF
>TRBV23-1|TRBJ2-7|TRBD2|NA
TGCGCCAGCAGTCAAGGAGTGGCTAGCGGAACCTACGAGCAGTACTTC
CASSQGVASGTYEQYF
>TRBV28|TRBJ2-7|NA|NA
TGTGCCAGCAGTCCCCTGTGGGGAGCGGGCGAGCAGTACTTC
CASSPLWGAGEQYF
>TRBV11-3|TRBJ2-1|NA|NA
TGTGCCAGCAGCTTAGATGAGAGACTAGTAGCTGAGCAGTTCTTC
CASSLDERLVAEQFF
>TRBV18|TRBJ2-3|NA|NA
TGTGCCAGCTCACCGTCCTGGAGGGATACGCAGTATTTT
CASSPSWRDTQYF
>TRBV9|TRBJ1-1|NA|many
TGTGCCAGCAGCGTAAGCGATGACACTGAAGCTTTCTTT
CASSVSDDTEAFF
>TRBV9|TRBJ2-1|NA|NA
TGTGCCAGCAGCTTGCAAGGGGTACTTTACAATGAGCAGTTCTTC
CASSLQGVLYNEQFF
>TRBV4-1|TRBJ2-5|NA|NA
TGCGCCAGCAGTGGGAAGACTCATCAGGGAGAGACCCAGTACTTC
CASSGKTHQGETQYF
>TRBV5-4|TRBJ2-5|TRBD2|NA
TGTGCCAGCAGCTTGTTGCAGGGAGGGCGCCTGGAGACCCAGTACTTC
CASSLLQGGRLETQYF
>TRBV18|TRBJ1-3|NA|NA
TGTGCCAGCTCACCGCAGACAGGAGCTGGAAACACCATATATTTT
CASSPQTGAGNTIYF
>TRBV5-1|TRBJ1-1|NA|NA
TGCGCCAGCAGCTCATCCACAGTGAACACTGAAGCTTTCTTT
CASSSSTVNTEAFF
>TRBV11-2|TRBJ2-1|TRBD2|NA
TGTGCCAGCAGCTTAGCGGGAGGGATAGACAATGTTGTGCAGTTCTTC
CASSLAGGIDNVVQFF
>TRBV19|TRBJ2-1|NA|NA
TGTGCCAGTAGAGTTACCAGGGTTTACAATGAGCAGTTCTTC
CASRVTRVYNEQFF
>TRBV7-9|TRBJ2-7|NA|few
TGTGCCAGCAGCCGCGGGAAATTGCAAGGATCTATGAGGTCCTACGAGCAGTACTTC
CASSRGKLQGSMRSYEQYF
>TRBV5-1|TRBJ2-1|TRBD1|NA
TGCGCCAGCAGCTTCTCCGGGACAGGGGTGTACAATGAGCAGTTCTTC
CASSFSGTGVYNEQFF
>TRBV28|TRBJ2-1|TRBD1|once
TGTGCCAGCAGTCCCTTCCAGGGGGCTTACTACAATGAGCAGTTCTTC
CASSPFQGAYYNEQFF
>TRBV3-1/TRBV3-2|TRBJ1-6|NA|NA
TGTGCCAGCAGCCAAGGGCAGTTGTCCCGACCCCTCCACTTT
CASSQGQLSRPLHF
>TRBV19|TRBJ2-1|TRBD2|NA
TGTGCCAGTAGTACCCCAGGGTCCGATAGCGGGAGGAATGAGCAGTTCTTC
CASSTPGSDSGRNEQFF
>TRBV30|TRBJ1-2|NA|few
TGTGCCTATAGTCGAGACAGACCTTATGGCTACACCTTC
CAYSRDRPYGYTF
>TRBV28|TRBJ1-2|NA|NA
TGTGCCAGCAGCACCCGGCAGGGCCTTGGGTGGGGCTACACCTTC
CASSTRQGLGWGYTF
>TRBV27|TRBJ1-2|NA|NA
TGTGCCAGCAGTCCCCAGTTAGGGGCTAACTATGGCTACACCTTC
CASSPQLGANYGYTF
>TRBV6-5|TRBJ2-5|TRBD2|NA
TGTGCCAGCAGTTCAACTAGCGGGAGGATGCTAGAGACCCAGTACTTC
CASSSTSGRMLETQYF
>TRBV11-2|TRBJ2-1|NA|few
TGTGCCAGCAGCTTAGGTGGACTATCCTCCTACAATGAGCAGTTCTTC
CASSLGGLSSYNEQFF
>TRBV7-2|TRBJ2-1|TRBD2|NA
TGTGCCAGCAGCAGTACTAGCGGTACCTACAATGAGCAGTTCTTC
CASSSTSGTYNEQFF
>TRBV9|TRBJ2-7|TRBD1|once
TGTGCCAGCAGCTTCCGGGACAGGGGCCCATACGAGCAGTACTTC
CASSFRDRGPYEQYF
>TRBV7-9|TRBJ1-1|NA|NA
TGTGCCAGCAGCCCCCTCGGAGCAGCTTTCTTT
CASSPLGAAFF